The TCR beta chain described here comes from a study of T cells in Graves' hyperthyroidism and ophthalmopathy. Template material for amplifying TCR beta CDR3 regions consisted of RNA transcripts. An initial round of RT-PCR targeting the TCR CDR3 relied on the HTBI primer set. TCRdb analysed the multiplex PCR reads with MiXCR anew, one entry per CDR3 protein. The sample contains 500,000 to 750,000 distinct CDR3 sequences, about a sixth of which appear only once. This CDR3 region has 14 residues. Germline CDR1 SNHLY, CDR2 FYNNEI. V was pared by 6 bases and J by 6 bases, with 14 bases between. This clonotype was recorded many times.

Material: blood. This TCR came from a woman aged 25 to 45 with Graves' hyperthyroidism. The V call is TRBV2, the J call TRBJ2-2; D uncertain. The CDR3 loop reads CASRDQRSPGELFF. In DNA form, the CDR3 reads TGTGCCAGCAGAGACCAAAGGAGCCCCGGGGAGCTGTTTTTT. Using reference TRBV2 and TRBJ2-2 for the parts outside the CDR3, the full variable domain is EPEVTQTPSHQVTQMGQEVILRCVPISNHLYFYWYRQILGQKVEFLVSFYNNEISEKSEIFDDQFSVERPDGSNFTLKIRSTKLEDSAMYFCASRDQRSPGELFFGEGSRLTVL.